This TCR beta chain came from a study of Ad26.COV2.S vaccination and SARS-CoV-2 variants. The sample's treatment: 15 to 20 received Ad26.COV2.S at low or high dose, single or two shots; five or six received placebo; per-sample allocation not given. Day 63 after the first injection of vaccine or placebo was the sampling time. Sequencing used immunoSEQ multiplex PCR; TCRdb keeps in-frame clones, though not all of them. The repertoire includes some 390,000 clones, around 85% of them detected once, and 3.5% sits in the top ten. Source: peripheral blood, taken in a trial of Ad26.COV2.S vaccine versus placebo. This receptor was taken from a person between 18 and 65 years old who received the Ad26.COV2.S COVID-19 vaccine or a placebo.

The CDR3 DNA follows: TGCGCCAGCAGTCAATCGTTGGGGGGCAATGAGCAGTTCTTC. Its protein product is CASSQSLGGNEQFF. This chain links TRBV23-1 with TRBJ2-1; tentatively, D is TRBD2 (6 bases). TRBV23-1 is an ORF, with its function uncertain. This CDR3 contains 14 residues. Trimming cost V 0 bases and J 6 bases, with 9 bases left between them.